A single sample is the source of the 15 T cell receptor beta chains below, sequenced in a study of T-cell reconstitution after alpha-beta-depleted transplantation in children. Unique molecular identifiers featured in how the TCRbeta library was prepared. TCRdb reanalysed the PCR reads using MiXCR and keeps one entry per CDR3 protein. Of hundreds of thousands of distinct CDR3 sequences in the sample, 16% are singletons; the top ten hold 1.1%. Source: PBMCs from the stem cell graft donor, taken from the stem cell graft. These receptors were obtained from a human donor who donated a stem cell graft to a child with acute myeloid leukemia.

The chain links TRBV7-8 to TRBJ1-5; 7 nucleotides align to TRBD1. The CDR3 has 15 residues. CDR1 SGHVS and CDR2 FQNEAQ come from the germline V gene. V lost 5 bases, J lost 5 bases, and 9 bases stayed unmatched. The CDR3 sequence: CASSAGTEPYQPQHF. CDR3 DNA: TGTGCCAGCAGCGCCGGGACAGAGCCCTATCAGCCCCAGCATTTT.

This clonotype was counted ten times or more. The chain has TRBV20-1 and TRBJ1-4; 9 bases match TRBD1. This CDR3 contains 14 residues. The V gene's germline CDR1 is DFQATT and CDR2 SNEGSKA (reference sequence). Trimming cost V 5 bases and J 7 bases; bases outside gene matches: 8. CDR3 residues: CSALRDREREKLFF. CDR3 in DNA: TGCAGTGCTCTCCGGGACAGGGAGCGTGAAAAACTGTTTTTT.

In this sample, this clonotype turned up a few times. The chain employs TRBV7-2 and TRBJ2-7; no firm D call. V was trimmed by 3 bases and J by 2 bases, leaving 8 bases between them. The CDR3 is made up of 13 amino acids. CDR1 is SGHTA and CDR2 is FQGNSA in the germline V gene. DNA of the CDR3: TGTGCCAGCAGCTTCGGTAATCCCTACGAGCAGTACTTC. This encodes CASSFGNPYEQYF. Filled out from reference TRBV7-2 and TRBJ2-7, the complete variable domain reads GAGVSQSPSNKVTEKGKDVELRCDPISGHTALYWYRQSLGQGLEFLIYFQGNSAPDKSGLPSDRFSAERTGGSVSTLTIQRTQQEDSAVYLCASSFGNPYEQYFGPGTRLTVT.

CDR3 amino acids: CSALRAGNRPNTGELFF. DNA of the CDR3: TGCAGTGCTCTCCGAGCGGGGAACCGCCCGAACACCGGGGAGCTGTTTTTT. The J gene is TRBJ2-2, the V gene TRBV20-1; 7 nucleotides agree with TRBD2. This CDR3 region has 17 residues. With 5 bases clipped from V and 0 bases from J, the junction kept 12 bases outside the gene matches. Germline CDR1 and CDR2: DFQATT and SNEGSKA (reference sequence).

This clonotype appeared many times. The CDR3 loop reads CSATHLAGGQRDIQYF. As DNA, the CDR3 is TGCAGTGCTACCCATTTAGCGGGGGGACAGAGGGACATTCAGTACTTC. This chain uses TRBV20-1 with TRBJ2-4, with TRBD2 matching over 10 bases. Germline trimming cut 4 bases from V and 8 bases from J; bases unmatched to any gene: 14. The CDR3 runs to 16 residues. Germline CDR1 and CDR2: DFQATT and SNEGSKA (reference sequence).

This clonotype appeared a few times. This sequence joins TRBV29-1 and TRBJ2-1, with 8 nucleotides matching TRBD1. In germline, CDR1 is SQVTM, CDR2 ANQGSEA. V trimming: 0 bases; J trimming: 8 bases; junction bases outside the gene matches: 6. The CDR3 consists of 14 residues. CDR3 region: CSVEETGVGDEQFF. The CDR3 DNA follows: TGCAGCGTTGAAGAGACAGGGGTGGGGGATGAGCAGTTCTTC.

With regard to this clonotype: A much larger clone differs by one base, so this may be a read error. This CDR3 fails to terminate in the conserved phenylalanine or tryptophan, so it likely reflects a read error. The chain combines TRBV29-1 with TRBJ2-3; a possible D gene is TRBD2 (6 bases). CDR1 and CDR2 (germline): SQVTM, ANQGSEA. The CDR3 has 10 amino acids. Trimming cost V 7 bases and J 5 bases, with 7 bases left between them. The CDR3 region has the DNA TGCAGCGGGGGGGTAGATACGCAGTATTGT. Amino acid sequence: CSGGVDTQYC.

The sample holds many counts of this clonotype. The V and J genes are TRBV25-1 and TRBJ2-7; D possibly uses TRBD1 or TRBD2 (5 bases each). Between the trimmed V and J ends, which lost 3 bases and 1 base, there was a span of 13 bases. The CDR3 runs to 15 residues. Germline values: CDR1 MGHDK, CDR2 SYGVNS. The CDR3 is CASSDPQGGSYEQYF. The CDR3 nucleotides are TGTGCCAGCAGTGACCCGCAGGGCGGGTCCTACGAGCAGTACTTC.

This clonotype was seen many times. The chain has TRBV9 and TRBJ1-6; no clear D gene. V dropped 0 bases and J dropped 10 bases, with 5 bases sitting between them. Germline V CDR1 and CDR2: SGDLS, YYNGEE. This CDR3 has 12 residues. For the CDR3, the DNA is TGTGCCAGCAGCGTAGGCGGGTCACCCCTCCACTTT. Amino acids: CASSVGGSPLHF.

The J gene is TRBJ2-5, the V gene TRBV2, with D perhaps TRBD1 (6 bases). V was clipped by 7 bases and J by 4 bases, with 16 bases between them. The germline gives CDR1 SNHLY, CDR2 FYNNEI. This CDR3 spans 14 amino acids. CDR3 in DNA: TGTGCCAGCACTACCCAGGGGCGGGTAGAGACCCAGTACTTC. Amino acid sequence: CASTTQGRVETQYF.

V and J are TRBV4-2 and TRBJ1-5; TRBD1 matches 7 bases. The germline gives CDR1 LGHNA, CDR2 YNFKEQ. The CDR3 is 15 amino acids. V lost 0 bases to trimming and J lost 3 bases; unmatched junction nucleotides: 2. CDR3 residues: CASSQDGTVNQPQHF. The CDR3 DNA is TGTGCCAGCAGCCAAGATGGGACAGTCAATCAGCCCCAGCATTTT.

This clonotype was counted ten times or more. V usage is TRBV5-1 and J usage is TRBJ2-1; D is uncertain. V lost 2 bases, J lost 7 bases, and 7 bases lay in between. This CDR3 region has 12 residues. Germline V gene lookup returns CDR1 SGHRS and CDR2 YFSETQ. CDR3 DNA: TGCGCCAGCAGCTTAACCGCTAATGAGCAGTTCTTC. It codes for CASSLTANEQFF.

This clonotype was observed at least ten times. V usage is TRBV20-1 and J usage is TRBJ2-3, with D possibly being TRBD1 (5 bases). CDR1 and CDR2 (germline): DFQATT, SNEGSKA (reference sequence). The V end was cut by 4 bases, the J end by 4 bases, with 12 bases between. This CDR3 is built from 13 residues. The CDR3 DNA reads TGCAGTGCTATCTCCAGGGCGTCAGATACGCAGTATTTT. Its protein is CSAISRASDTQYF.

This clonotype was counted ten times or more. The rearrangement joins TRBV12-3 or TRBV12-4 to TRBJ2-5, with 8 bases matching TRBD2. The CDR3 loop spans 15 amino acids. Trimming took 7 bases from V and 0 from J; bases not matched to a gene: 7. CDR3 in amino acids: CASIPGGGYQETQYF. As DNA, the CDR3 is TGTGCCAGCATCCCCGGCGGGGGGTACCAAGAGACCCAGTACTTC.

This chain joins TRBV7-2 and TRBJ1-5; D is perhaps TRBD1 (6 bases). Germline CDR1 SGHTA, CDR2 FQGNSA. The germline V and J ends were trimmed by 4 bases and 2 bases, with 18 bases remaining between them. The CDR3 covers 17 residues. DNA for the CDR3: TGTGCCAGCAGCTCCCCCTCAGCCAACAGGGGCAATCAGCCCCAGCATTTT. This sequence encodes CASSSPSANRGNQPQHF.